Listed here is a single TCR beta chain. Its antigen is currently unknown. The data originate from a study of monozygotic twins with inflammatory bowel disease. Each TCR library used 3500 ng of total RNA. TCRdb reprocessed the 5' RACE reads, keeping one entry per CDR3 protein, no DNA. This sample's table reports 300,000 to 450,000 distinct CDR3 sequences. General study points: Patient repertoire variability may have increased through differing immunosuppressive treatments.

CDR1 and CDR2 (germline): SGHRS, YFSETQ. This CDR3 is built from 12 residues. The chain employs TRBV5-1 and TRBJ1-6. Sequenced: blood. The clonotype comes from a human donor with ulcerative colitis or Crohn's disease, or a healthy co-twin of an affected twin (not recorded which). CDR3 amino acids: CASSLHPSPLHF.